Included here is one TCR beta chain sequence, with context. Its specificity is unknown. The source of the sample is a study of T cell responses to AZD1222 COVID-19 vaccine. Study findings and constraints: Spike-wide coverage was observed for vaccine-associated CD4 TCRs, with dominant responses at 160-218 and 743-854. Most donors were white British and more were female, and clonal diversity was possibly underestimated. Sampling captured repertoires only after the peak T cell response. Just 6 or 7 people given AZD1222 tested seropositive at baseline.

Assay used: immunoSEQ multiplex PCR; TCRdb lists only in-frame clones, some missing. Of roughly 140,000 clones listed, roughly 88% are singletons. The germline gives CDR1 SGHDN, CDR2 FVKESK. The CDR3 totals 13 residues. The ends were cut back, 8 bases at V and 7 bases at J, with 17 bases in the middle. The source was peripheral blood, collected on day 0 of AZD1222 vaccination. The V gene is TRBV14, the J gene TRBJ1-1; weak D call: TRBD1 (5 bases). The TCR sequence derives from an adult in good health. The CDR3 sequence is CASGAALWGEAFF. The CDR3 coding sequence is TGTGCCAGCGGGGCCGCACTATGGGGTGAAGCTTTCTTT.